This T cell receptor (beta chain) was sequenced during a study of blood T cells in healthy people across ages. Germline-derived CDR1 and CDR2 are DFQATT and SNEGSKA (reference sequence). Unmatched junction bases numbered 10, after V lost 3 bases and J lost 6 bases. The CDR3 consists of 16 residues. Worth noting for this clonotype: What it binds is not known.

All donors came from Russia, were Caucasian and healthy, and spanned ages about 6 to 100. Sample-barcoded 5' priming and a J-beta primer mix drove a second PCR of roughly 6 to 12 cycles. Each cDNA was tagged by a template-switch adaptor containing 12 random nucleotides. From the 5' RACE reads, TCRdb called clonotypes with MiXCR, one entry per CDR3 protein. The sample gives 700,000 or so distinct CDR3 sequences, 20% to 25% of which show up once; roughly 22% is in the top ten. Study-wide points: Among long-lived donors, naive CD4+ cells were more numerous and diversity higher than in aged donors. Naive T cell percentage strongly correlated with TCR beta diversity.

The chain combines TRBV20-1 with TRBJ2-1; 11 nucleotides agree with TRBD2. The source of this sequence is a man in his sixties or seventies in good health. The specimen was blood. CDR3 region: CSASLLAGVLGNEQFF. For the CDR3, the DNA is TGCAGTGCTAGTCTACTAGCGGGAGTGTTAGGCAATGAGCAGTTCTTC.